This T cell receptor (beta chain) derives from a study of vaccination and CD4 T cells after COVID-19. In the study overall: Median draw time for post-COVID samples was approximately 94 days post-diagnosis (range 35 to 161). Overlapping peptides covering the spike proteins of SARS-CoV-2, HCoV-NL63, HCoV-OC43 and HCoV-229E were added to stimulate cells.

Study-wide findings and caveats: Spike mono-reactivity applied to 304 of 307 vaccine-specific clones detected in convalescent patients.

Cultured CD4+ T-cell DNA underwent Oncomine TCR Beta short-read sequencing. One entry per CDR3 protein, called by TCRdb with MiXCR from the PCR reads. Here the sample spans 9,000 to 15,000 distinct CDR3 sequences, about 82% being singletons. Germline V gene sequence: CDR1 MNHEY, CDR2 SVGEGT. V lost 5 bases and J 7 bases, leaving 21 bases between the germline ends. This CDR3 has 16 residues. Noted treatment: roughly 11-day PBMC culture with coronavirus spike peptide pools or control peptides (ViraFEST assay). Comments on this clonotype: What it recognizes is unknown.

The chain joins TRBV6-2 or TRBV6-3 to TRBJ2-4; possibly TRBD1 or TRBD2 for D (8 bases each). Sequencing input: CD4+ T cells from blood, cultured in vitro. The TCR sequence derives from a human donor who had recovered from COVID-19. This chain's CDR3 is CASSPGGGRPPNIQYF. The CDR3 bases are TGTGCCAGCAGTCCAGGGGGCGGGAGGCCCCCCAACATTCAGTACTTC.